The rows below give T cell receptor beta chains drawn from one sample of a study of blood T cell repertoires in COVID-19. The protocol was immunoSEQ multiplex PCR, while the TCRdb copy is restricted to in-frame clones and leaves out a portion. The data show approximately 310,000 clones, approximately 83% seen once. Sequenced: PBMCs or T cells enriched from blood (not recorded which). Receptor source: a man aged 25 to 40 who had recovered from COVID-19. Each CDR3 is given with its conserved first and last residue. Each record gives: V gene, clone size, D gene, J gene, CDR3 DNA, CDR3 protein. A D gene is named only where the DNA matches it firmly. Expanded clones are given a class, and other clones once, few, many or no size at all.

TRBV30	.	TRBD2	TRBJ2-1	TGTGCCTGGACCTGGACTAGCGGGGGTTACAATGAGCAGTTCTTC	CAWTWTSGGYNEQFF
TRBV2	.	.	TRBJ1-1	TGTGCCAGCAAGGGGCAGATGAACACTGAAGCTTTCTTT	CASKGQMNTEAFF
TRBV19	.	TRBD1	TRBJ1-3	TGTGCCAGTAGACAGGGGGCATTCACTGGAAACACCATATATTTT	CASRQGAFTGNTIYF
TRBV7-9	once	.	TRBJ2-1	TGTGCCAGCAGCTTCATCGGGGGGCCGTTAACGGAGCAGTTCTTC	CASSFIGGPLTEQFF
TRBV7-2	.	TRBD2	TRBJ2-7	TGTGCCAGCAGCTTAGGGGGGACTAGCATGGCCTACGAGCAGTACTTC	CASSLGGTSMAYEQYF
TRBV6-1	.	.	TRBJ2-7	TGTGCCAGCAGTGAAGAGGTCAGGTCCTACGAGCAGTACTTC	CASSEEVRSYEQYF
TRBV2	.	TRBD1	TRBJ1-4	TGTGCCAGCAACAGGGAGACAGGGAATGAAAAACTGTTTTTT	CASNRETGNEKLFF
TRBV7-3	.	TRBD1	TRBJ1-2	TGTGCCAGCAGCAGGGTGCGCAGGGGGATCGTAGGAGGCTACACCTTC	CASSRVRRGIVGGYTF
TRBV11-2	.	.	TRBJ1-1	TGTGCCAGCAGCTTAGGGACAGCCACTGAAGCTTTCTTT	CASSLGTATEAFF
TRBV3-1/TRBV3-2	.	.	TRBJ1-1	TGTGCCAGCAGCGCGGGGGGGAACACTGAAGCTTTCTTT	CASSAGGNTEAFF
TRBV19	.	TRBD2	TRBJ2-7	TGTGCCAGTAGGGGGACTAGCGGGGACTACGAGCAGTACTTC	CASRGTSGDYEQYF
TRBV9	.	.	TRBJ1-1	TGTGCCAGCAGCACCCGGGGTCAGAACACTGAAGCTTTCTTT	CASSTRGQNTEAFF
TRBV7-9	.	.	TRBJ2-3	TGTGCCAGCACCAAAAGGCGGGACGACACAGATACGCAGTATTTT	CASTKRRDDTDTQYF
TRBV7-3	.	.	TRBJ1-3	TGTGCCAGCAGCCCATCCACAGGGTTCTCTGGAAACACCATATATTTT	CASSPSTGFSGNTIYF
TRBV25-1	few	.	TRBJ1-5	TGTGCCAGCAGCCCCAGCGGGGCCGATCAGCCCCAGCATTTT	CASSPSGADQPQHF
TRBV5-8	.	.	TRBJ2-4	TGTGCCAGCAGCTTGGTTCGGGTAGGGGTAGGAAGAGGAGGGGACATTCAGTACTTC	CASSLVRVGVGRGGDIQYF
TRBV19	.	.	TRBJ2-7	TGTGCCAGTAGTACTGGGGGGAGCTACGAGCAGTACTTC	CASSTGGSYEQYF
TRBV9	.	TRBD1	TRBJ2-3	TGTGCCAGCAGCGTAGAGGGGGCAAGCACAGATACGCAGTATTTT	CASSVEGASTDTQYF
TRBV27	.	TRBD1	TRBJ1-1	TGTGCCAGCAGTCCCCGGACAGGGGGCACTGAAGCTTTCTTT	CASSPRTGGTEAFF
TRBV6-2/TRBV6-3	.	.	TRBJ1-5	TGTGCCAGCAGTTCCCGACAGGCCCAGACGCCCCAGCATTTT	CASSSRQAQTPQHF
TRBV7-3	.	.	TRBJ1-1	TGTGCCAGCAGCTTAAAGGCAGGGTTGGTTGAAGCTTTCTTT	CASSLKAGLVEAFF
TRBV13	.	.	TRBJ1-1	TGTGCCAGCAGCTTAGGCCGGACACTGAACACTGAAGCTTTCTTT	CASSLGRTLNTEAFF
TRBV6-5	.	.	TRBJ1-1	TGTGCCAGCGGGGATGGGTCGGGAGGCACTGAAGCTTTCTTT	CASGDGSGGTEAFF
TRBV5-6	.	TRBD1	TRBJ1-2	TGTGCCAGCAGCTTGGCAGCGGACAGGGGGCAGCATGGCTACACCTTC	CASSLAADRGQHGYTF
TRBV9	.	.	TRBJ1-1	TGTGCCAGCAGCGTGGCCCATTACACTGAAGCTTTCTTT	CASSVAHYTEAFF
TRBV4-3	.	TRBD1	TRBJ1-2	TGCGCCAGCAGCCACGTAGGACAGGGCTATGATGGCTACACCTTC	CASSHVGQGYDGYTF
TRBV29-1	.	TRBD1	TRBJ1-2	TGCAGCGTTGAGTTGCTGCAGGGGGACTATGGCTACACCTTC	CSVELLQGDYGYTF
TRBV6-2/TRBV6-3	.	TRBD1	TRBJ2-7	TGTGCCAGCAGCTGGGACAGAAGCTCCTACGAGCAGTACTTC	CASSWDRSSYEQYF
TRBV2	.	TRBD1	TRBJ1-2	TGTGCCAGCAGGGGAGGACAGGGGGGGAACTATGGCTACACCTTC	CASRGGQGGNYGYTF
TRBV9	.	TRBD1	TRBJ1-1	TGTGCCAGCAGCGCGTCGAACAGGGGCACTGAAGCTTTCTTT	CASSASNRGTEAFF
TRBV4-2	few	.	TRBJ1-4	TGTGCCAGCAGCCAAGACAGGGAAGAAAAACTGTTTTTT	CASSQDREEKLFF
TRBV2	.	TRBD2	TRBJ2-3	TGTGCCAGCAGTGAAGGGGGGGGTAGCACAGATACGCAGTATTTT	CASSEGGGSTDTQYF
TRBV5-6	.	TRBD2	TRBJ2-2	TGTGCCAGCAGCTTGGAAGGACTAGCGTACTCTACCGGGGAGCTGTTTTTT	CASSLEGLAYSTGELFF
TRBV5-6	.	TRBD2	TRBJ2-1	TGTGCCAGCAGCTTGGCCATGGGTAGCGGGGATTACAATGAGCAGTTCTTC	CASSLAMGSGDYNEQFF
TRBV7-9	.	.	TRBJ1-6	TGTGCCAGCAGACCAGGACAGAACTTCCGAAATTCACCCCTCCACTTT	CASRPGQNFRNSPLHF
TRBV5-1	.	TRBD1	TRBJ1-1	TGCGCCAGCAGCCAGGGGGCGCAGAGGAATGAAGCTTTCTTT	CASSQGAQRNEAFF
TRBV6-2/TRBV6-3	.	.	TRBJ1-2	TGTGCCAGCAGTTACGTTGAGGAGGGGGGCTACACCTTC	CASSYVEEGGYTF
TRBV6-5	once	.	TRBJ2-7	TGTGCCAGCAGCCGACACCCCATTGCTTACGAGCAGTACTTC	CASSRHPIAYEQYF
TRBV6-5	.	.	TRBJ2-7	TGTGCCAGCAGTCCCTTCGACGAGCAGTACTTC	CASSPFDEQYF
TRBV9	.	.	TRBJ2-1	TGTGCCAGCAGCACCGGACAGCTCATATACAATGAGCAGTTCTTC	CASSTGQLIYNEQFF
TRBV14	.	TRBD1	TRBJ1-1	TGTGCCAGCAGCCAAAGGGGACAGACCGAAGCTTTCTTT	CASSQRGQTEAFF
TRBV5-1	.	.	TRBJ1-3	TGCGCCAGCAAAGACGGGGGGTCGTTGCGATCTGGAAACACCATATATTTT	CASKDGGSLRSGNTIYF
TRBV4-3	.	.	TRBJ2-1	TGCGCCAGCAGCCAAGATTGGAGCGCTCCCACCTACAATGAGCAGTTCTTC	CASSQDWSAPTYNEQFF
TRBV11-2	.	TRBD1	TRBJ1-2	TGTGCCAGCAGCATCACCGGGACAGCCCTCAACACCTTC	CASSITGTALNTF
TRBV7-6	.	.	TRBJ1-2	TGTGCCAGCAGCTTGGGGGGACCGTTTAACTATGGCTACACCTTC	CASSLGGPFNYGYTF
TRBV30	.	TRBD2	TRBJ2-3	TGTGCCTGGATGGGGACTAGCGGGGGCACAGATACGCAGTATTTT	CAWMGTSGGTDTQYF